The next 8 T cell receptor beta chains were all read from a single sample in a study of shared clonotypes between healthy human individuals. In the naive CD8 group, cells lacked CD45RO and were positively selected for CCR7, so terminally differentiated effector memory CD45RA+ cells were left out. Using immunoSEQ multiplex PCR, the repertoire was profiled, and TCRdb retains in-frame clones only, with some absent. Of some 2 million clones listed, about 95% are singletons. Sample: naive CD8+ T cells sorted from blood. The receptors come from a man between 18 and 29 years old in good health.

This chain uses TRBV27 with TRBJ2-1, with a possible D match to TRBD2 (6 bases). Trimming left V 6 bases short and J 5 bases short, with 8 bases between. This CDR3 is 12 amino acids long. Per the germline V gene, CDR1 is MNHEY and CDR2 is SMNVEV (reference sequence). The CDR3 nucleotides are TGTGCCAGCAGCCCGGGGGACAATGAGCAGTTCTTC. Translating it yields CASSPGDNEQFF.

J is TRBJ2-7 and V is TRBV2; maybe TRBD2 (5 bases). The CDR3 consists of 13 residues. V lost 7 bases and J lost 3, with 13 bases in between. Germline V gene data show CDR1 as SNHLY and CDR2 as FYNNEI. The DNA of the CDR3 is TGTGCCAGCAACGGACTCCAAAACTACGAGCAGTACTTC. Translating it yields CASNGLQNYEQYF.

This clone was observed once. The same CDR3 also results from other DNA sequences found in this sample. The V call is TRBV5-1, the J call TRBJ2-3; 9 nucleotides align to TRBD2. V lost 0 bases, J lost 6 bases, and 5 bases stayed unmatched. The CDR3 covers 15 residues. Per the germline V gene, CDR1 is SGHRS and CDR2 is YFSETQ. CDR3 DNA sequence: TGCGCCAGCAGCTTGGAATCTAGCGGGACTGATACGCAGTATTTT. This sequence encodes CASSLESSGTDTQYF.

The chain uses TRBV4-1 and TRBJ1-1; D not resolved. Per the germline V gene, CDR1 is MGHRA and CDR2 is YSYEKL. The V end was cut by 1 base, the J end by 4 bases, with 13 bases between. This CDR3 contains 15 residues. CDR3 sequence: CASSQGYEGPTEAFF. DNA of the CDR3: TGCGCCAGCAGCCAAGGTTACGAAGGCCCCACTGAAGCTTTCTTT.

The chain carries TRBV19 and TRBJ2-2; tentatively, D is TRBD2 (5 bases). Per the germline V gene, CDR1 is LNHDA and CDR2 is SQIVND (reference sequence). The CDR3 consists of 15 residues. The ends were cut back, 3 bases at V and 0 bases at J, with 8 bases in the middle. The CDR3 reads CASSIVASNTGELFF. The CDR3 DNA is TGTGCCAGTAGTATCGTAGCGTCGAACACCGGGGAGCTGTTTTTT.

This clone was detected once. This chain uses TRBV7-8 with TRBJ2-1; 7 bases agree with TRBD2. V lost 5 bases to trimming and J lost 4 bases; unmatched junction nucleotides: 14. This CDR3 is 17 amino acids long. Per the germline V gene, CDR1 is SGHVS and CDR2 is FQNEAQ. The CDR3 protein is CASSLYLGLAEYNEQFF. As DNA, the CDR3 is TGTGCCAGCAGCCTATACTTGGGGCTAGCGGAATACAATGAGCAGTTCTTC.

This rearrangement joins TRBV29-1 to TRBJ2-1, with D perhaps TRBD1 or TRBD2 (6 bases each). Germline values: CDR1 SQVTM, CDR2 ANQGSEA. The CDR3 is 16 amino acids. V shed 1 base and J shed 1 base, with 14 bases lying between them. CDR3 nucleotides: TGCAGCGTTGAAGGGAGGTGGGGGGCATCCTACAATGAGCAGTTCTTC. This encodes CSVEGRWGASYNEQFF.

The chain has TRBV5-6 and TRBJ2-7; tentatively, D is TRBD1 (5 bases). Per germline, CDR1 SGHDT and CDR2 YYEEEE. The CDR3 covers 15 residues. Deletions cut 0 bases from V and 5 bases from J, with 15 bases between. The CDR3 loop reads CASSLEAGFINEQYF. The CDR3 region has the DNA TGTGCCAGCAGCTTGGAGGCAGGGTTCATCAACGAGCAGTACTTC.